This T cell receptor beta chain derives from a study of blood T cell repertoires in COVID-19 (dated by TCRdb to the early 2020s). Turning to the overall study: Samples from collaborators originated in the United States, Italy and Spain and spanned both the acute and convalescent phases of COVID-19. The sample metadata nearly always contained a de-identified subject ID, COVID-19 status, age in years and sex. Where available, HLA class I and class II types were taken from metadata supplied by the sample provider and were not determined by assay-based typing. The dataset comprised deeply sampled blood TCRbeta repertoires from subjects exposed to, actively infected with, or recovered from COVID-19. Samples came from the ongoing ImmuneRACE study (first 160 participants) plus 1,254 subjects from 6 global collaborators. The repertoires were released in a freely available public database meant as a resource for research on the immune response to SARS-CoV-2. The prospective study material was composed of cDNA or gDNA derived from T cells, B-cell-depleted T cells, or PBMCs. Overall results and qualifications from the work: The amount of clinical and demographic metadata varied by source and participant and was provided uncurated.

In Seattle, one collaborating source enrolled patients while the infection was active and tracked those patients longitudinally over the course of disease. Each collaborating institution followed its own protocols to collect whole blood in K2EDTA tubes. For TCRbeta analysis, collaborators shipped samples as frozen whole blood, isolated PBMCs, or DNA extracted from either of those sample types. As encoded in the germline V gene, CDR1 is MDHEN while CDR2 is SYDVKM. V is cut back by 4 bases and J by 5 bases, with 3 bases in the junction unmatched. The CDR3 covers 14 residues, taking in both the cysteine and the phenylalanine. Of all the DNA, just the CDR3 is kept, 42 bases in frame from base 1. TCRbeta CDR3 regions were amplified from genomic DNA using the immunoSEQ Assay, a bias-controlled multiplex PCR. On the authors' methods: The number of nucleated cells in each sample was estimated by amplification of reference gene primers within the assay. Sequence reads were collapsed and filtered to measure the absolute abundance of every unique TCRbeta CDR3 rearrangement. For each sample, productive Simpson clonality was calculated by taking the square root of Simpson's diversity index across productive rearrangements. TCRdb took this table from immuneACCESS and kept in-frame rearrangements with V and J called. Such tables lack part of the clones; where checked against another copy, unresolved V genes explain under half of the gap, and the rest is unexplained. The V and J calls and clone size come from that table; D and trimming were worked out from the DNA. This sample has some 220,000 clones in its table, and roughly 80% of those were observed once. The top ten clones comprise less than 6% of the sample.

This clone has a single count. Its antigen remains undetermined. Nothing much larger sits one base from this clone, and base qualities are not available. The sequencing input was peripheral blood. This clonotype originated in a woman in her sixties or seventies with COVID-19, enrolled during active disease. The V and J genes are TRBV28 and TRBJ1-5; 9 middle bases align to TRBD1. The CDR3 corresponds to CASSWDREDQPQHF. The nucleotide sequence is given as TGTGCCAGCAGTTGGGACAGGGAAGATCAGCCCCAGCATTTT.